The 32 T cell receptor beta chains listed next were all sequenced from one sample in a study of radiotherapy plus CTLA-4 blockade in lung cancer. Libraries were prepared by immunoSEQ multiplex PCR; TCRdb keeps only in-frame clonotypes and omits some of them. The repertoire holds 100,000 to 150,000 clones, with 78% as singletons. The sample was peripheral blood, taken from a patient treated with radiotherapy plus ipilimumab. The source is a human donor with non-small cell lung cancer who had a partial response to radiotherapy plus ipilimumab.

This clone has only a few counts. Other DNA sequences in the same sample also yield this CDR3. V usage is TRBV7-9 and J usage is TRBJ1-2, with a weak D call TRBD1 (6 bases). V lost 5 bases, J lost 1 base, and 8 bases lay in between. Germline V lookup: CDR1 SEHNR, CDR2 FQNEAQ (reference sequence). This CDR3 is built from 13 residues. CDR3 region: CASSLQGNYGYTF. The CDR3 nucleotides are TGTGCCAGCAGCCTACAGGGTAACTATGGCTACACCTTC.

The chain joins TRBV12-5 to TRBJ1-1; D is undetermined. Trimming shortened V by 2 bases and J by 4 bases, and 17 bases separated the two germline ends. Germline V gene sequence: CDR1 LGHNT, CDR2 FRNRAP. The CDR3 is made up of 16 amino acids. In nucleotides, the CDR3 is TGTGCTAGTGGTTTGAATTTGGTAAGGAGCAGCACTGAAGCTTTCTTT. Protein: CASGLNLVRSSTEAFF.

This clone has only one observation. The chain has TRBV2 and TRBJ2-5; no clear D gene. V was clipped by 7 bases and J by 0 bases, with 9 bases between them. The CDR3 extends over 13 amino acids. Germline lookup yields CDR1 SNHLY and CDR2 FYNNEI. This CDR3 is CASTPGYQETQYF. In nucleotides, the CDR3 is TGTGCCAGCACCCCAGGTTACCAAGAGACCCAGTACTTC. Together with reference TRBV2 and TRBJ2-5, the CDR3 gives the full variable domain: EPEVTQTPSHQVTQMGQEVILRCVPISNHLYFYWYRQILGQKVEFLVSFYNNEISEKSEIFDDQFSVERPDGSNFTLKIRSTKLEDSAMYFCASTPGYQETQYFGPGTRLLVL.

The CDR3 loop is CASSPLSYEQYF. CDR3 DNA: TGTGCCAGCAGCCCGCTTTCCTACGAGCAGTACTTC. The V and J genes are TRBV7-6 and TRBJ2-5, with D uncertain. TRBJ2-7 matches the DNA end more closely, so the J call is doubtful. Germline CDR1 is SGHVS and CDR2 is FNYEAQ. The CDR3 has 12 residues.

This chain joins TRBV7-9 and TRBJ2-7; 9 nucleotides match TRBD1. The junction had 3 bases not matched to a gene; V was cut back by 1 base and J by 8 bases. This CDR3 region has 13 residues. Germline values: CDR1 SEHNR, CDR2 FQNEAQ (reference sequence). CDR3 nucleotides: TGTGCCAGCAGCTTAGGGGGACAGGGAAAGCAGTACGTC. It is translated as CASSLGGQGKQYV.

This chain uses TRBV29-1 with TRBJ2-1; the D is unclear. The V end lost 6 bases, the J end lost 4 bases, and 7 bases lay between the germline ends. This CDR3 comprises 11 residues. The V gene's germline CDR1 is SQVTM and CDR2 ANQGSEA. CDR3 DNA: TGCAGCGTGTCTAGGTACAATGAGCAGTTCTTC. This sequence encodes CSVSRYNEQFF.

The genes are TRBV5-6 and TRBJ1-1; D is perhaps TRBD1 (5 bases). Per germline, CDR1 SGHDT and CDR2 YYEEEE. CDR3 length: 14 residues. Trimming left V 3 bases short and J 0 bases short, with 9 bases between. In DNA form, the CDR3 reads TGTGCCAGCAGCTGGGGACTCATGAACACTGAAGCTTTCTTT. Its protein product is CASSWGLMNTEAFF.

The chain has TRBV10-3 and TRBJ2-2; TRBD1 matches at 7 bases. CDR3 length equals 14 residues. V lost 7 bases, J lost 0 bases, and 2 bases stayed unmatched. Germline CDR1 and CDR2: ENHRY and SYGVKD. The CDR3 here is CAITGTANTGELFF. CDR3 in DNA: TGTGCCATCACGGGGACAGCGAACACCGGGGAGCTGTTTTTT.

The chain has TRBV5-4 and TRBJ1-2; TRBD1 is a possible D gene (6 bases). The CDR3 covers 14 residues. The V end lost 6 bases, the J end lost 5 bases, and 17 bases lay between the germline ends. Germline CDR1 is SGHNT and CDR2 is YYREEE (reference sequence). The CDR3 region is CASTSRGRSYGYTF. As DNA, the CDR3 is TGTGCCAGCACCTCGCGGGGGCGGTCTTATGGCTACACCTTC.

The chain employs TRBV27 and TRBJ2-2; D uncertain. V shed 6 bases and J shed 2 bases, with 13 bases lying between them. Germline V lookup: CDR1 MNHEY, CDR2 SMNVEV (reference sequence). This CDR3 comprises 15 residues. CDR3 sequence reads: CASRPSTANTGELFF. CDR3 sequence (DNA): TGTGCCAGCAGACCTTCAACTGCTAACACCGGGGAGCTGTTTTTT.

The chain employs TRBV28 and TRBJ1-1, with 7 bases matching TRBD1. Unmatched junction bases numbered 5, after V lost 3 bases and J lost 7 bases. This CDR3 spans 13 amino acids. The germline V gene encodes CDR1 MDHEN and CDR2 SYDVKM. Written as DNA, the CDR3 is TGTGCCAGCAGTTTCTTAGGACAGGTTGAAGCTTTCTTT. It is translated as CASSFLGQVEAFF.

CDR3 loop: CASKRDPNTEAFF. In DNA form, the CDR3 reads TGTGCCAGCAAGCGGGACCCTAACACTGAAGCTTTCTTT. The rearrangement uses TRBV6-1 and TRBJ1-1; weak D call: TRBD1 (5 bases). The V gene lost 7 bases and the J gene lost 2 bases, with 11 bases spanning the gap. The CDR3 runs to 13 residues. Germline CDR1 MNHNS, CDR2 SASEGT.

This clone has a handful of counts. The CDR3 loop reads CASRRQGWNTEAFF. In nucleotides, the CDR3 is TGTGCCAGCAGAAGACAGGGATGGAACACTGAAGCTTTCTTT. J is TRBJ1-1 and V is TRBV28; 7 nucleotides match TRBD1. After removal of 6 bases from V and 1 base from J, the junction contained 5 bases not matched to a gene. Germline assignment: CDR1 MDHEN and CDR2 SYDVKM. This CDR3 region has 14 residues.

V and J are TRBV29-1 and TRBJ2-1; a possible D gene is TRBD1 (5 bases). The CDR3 contains 11 residues. V lost 4 bases, J lost 5 bases, and 6 bases lay in between. Germline CDR1 reads SQVTM; CDR2 reads ANQGSEA. This CDR3 is CSVGQNNEQFF. The CDR3 nucleotides read TGCAGCGTTGGACAGAACAATGAGCAGTTCTTC.

V is TRBV29-1 and J is TRBJ2-5; TRBD2 matches 11 bases. The CDR3 covers 13 residues. Germline trimming cut 6 bases from V and 5 bases from J; bases unmatched to any gene: 5. Germline CDR1 is SQVTM and CDR2 is ANQGSEA. CDR3 DNA sequence: TGCAGCGTGGGACTAGCGGTTCGGGAGACCCAGTACTTC. Its translation is CSVGLAVRETQYF.

This clone was found many times. V gene TRBV7-9 combines with J gene TRBJ1-2, with D uncertain. The V and J ends lost 1 base and 8 bases respectively, with 11 bases between them. This CDR3 is built from 13 residues. The germline V gene has CDR1 SEHNR and CDR2 FQNEAQ (reference sequence). The CDR3 region is CASSLDSGRGYTF. CDR3 bases: TGTGCCAGCAGCTTAGATTCCGGGAGGGGCTACACCTTC.

The chain joins TRBV7-2 to TRBJ2-1; 9 bases agree with TRBD2. The CDR3 sequence is 16 residues long. Germline V gene data show CDR1 as SGHTA and CDR2 as FQGNSA. Unmatched junction bases numbered 8, after V lost 1 base and J lost 7 bases. The CDR3 DNA follows: TGTGCCAGCAGCTTAGATATAGCGGGAGTTTGGAATGAGCAGTTCTTC. This codes for CASSLDIAGVWNEQFF.

The chain recombines TRBV15 with TRBJ2-3, with D possibly being TRBD2 (6 bases). The CDR3 is 15 amino acids. V lost 0 bases and J lost 2, with 9 bases in between. Germline assignment: CDR1 LNHNV and CDR2 YYDKDF (reference sequence). The CDR3 protein is CATSRDGTSTDTQYF. The CDR3, as DNA: TGTGCCACCAGCAGAGATGGGACTTCCACAGATACGCAGTATTTT. Complete variable domain (other parts from reference TRBV15 and TRBJ2-3): DAMVIQNPRYQVTQFGKPVTLSCSQTLNHNVMYWYQQKSSQAPKLLFHYYDKDFNNEADTPDNFQSRRPNTSFCFLDIRSPGLGDTAMYLCATSRDGTSTDTQYFGPGTRLTVL.

The rearrangement uses TRBV5-6 and TRBJ2-2; D gene uncertain. Per germline, CDR1 SGHDT and CDR2 YYEEEE. Trimming cost V 4 bases and J 2 bases, with 9 bases left between them. The CDR3 runs to 14 residues. CDR3: CASSLYQNTGELFF. DNA of the CDR3: TGTGCCAGCAGCCTCTATCAAAACACCGGGGAGCTGTTTTTT.

The genes are TRBV11-3 and TRBJ1-1; no reliable D call. Trimming left V 5 bases short and J 0 bases short, with 7 bases between. The germline gives CDR1 SGHNT, CDR2 YENEEA. This CDR3 has 13 amino acids. The CDR3 is CASSETLNTEAFF. The CDR3 nucleotides read TGTGCCAGCAGCGAAACTCTGAACACTGAAGCTTTCTTT.

The chain couples TRBV7-9 to TRBJ2-7; D may be TRBD1 (6 bases). Trimming left V 8 bases short and J 5 bases short, with 25 bases between. Germline CDR1 SEHNR, CDR2 FQNEAQ (reference sequence). The CDR3 is 16 residues long. The DNA of the CDR3 is TGTGCCAGCTACCGCACAATCACAACTGGGGGCCACGAGCAGTACTTC. Translating it yields CASYRTITTGGHEQYF.

This chain joins TRBV6-5 and TRBJ1-5, with 12 bases that match TRBD1. V lost 6 bases and J lost 7; bases outside the gene matches: 7. Germline V gene sequence: CDR1 MNHEY, CDR2 SVGAGI. The CDR3 sequence is 15 residues long. The CDR3 region has the DNA TGTGCCAGCAGCCGGGGACAGGGGGCGGGACAGCCCCAGCATTTT. It specifies CASSRGQGAGQPQHF.

This clone was seen a few times. Within the sample, other DNA sequences also encode this same CDR3. This chain links TRBV28 with TRBJ1-5; D uncertain. Germline V gene sequence: CDR1 MDHEN, CDR2 SYDVKM. This CDR3 has 14 residues. With 3 bases removed from V and 0 bases from J, the gap between germline ends came to 6 bases. DNA for the CDR3: TGTGCCAGCAGTTTTGGAGATAGCAATCAGCCCCAGCATTTT. The encoded protein is CASSFGDSNQPQHF.

V usage is TRBV5-6 and J usage is TRBJ2-1; TRBD2 aligns across 9 bases. The trim removed 4 bases at V and 10 bases at J, leaving 6 bases unmatched. CDR3 length: 13 amino acids. Germline CDR1 SGHDT, CDR2 YYEEEE. In nucleotides, the CDR3 is TGTGCCAGCAGCCCGGATAGCGGGAGAGAGCAGTTCTTC. The encoded protein is CASSPDSGREQFF.

The chain links TRBV19 to TRBJ2-1; 12 nucleotides match TRBD2. Germline CDR1 and CDR2: LNHDA and SQIVND (reference sequence). Germline trimming cut 10 bases from V and 4 bases from J; bases unmatched to any gene: 17. The CDR3 loop spans 18 amino acids. The CDR3 reads CATAGTSGSTTGYNEQFF. CDR3 DNA sequence: TGTGCCACCGCCGGGACTAGCGGGTCAACCACGGGTTACAATGAGCAGTTCTTC.

This clone has a handful of counts. The chain combines TRBV5-1 with TRBJ2-2, with D maybe TRBD1 (6 bases). Germline V CDR1 and CDR2: SGHRS, YFSETQ. V lost 3 bases, J lost 6 bases, and 18 bases lay in between. The CDR3 runs to 16 residues. CDR3 in amino acids: CASSWTAALGPGELFF. CDR3 sequence (DNA): TGCGCCAGCAGCTGGACAGCCGCTTTGGGACCCGGGGAGCTGTTTTTT.

V and J are TRBV13 and TRBJ2-2; 16 bases align to TRBD2. Per the germline V gene, CDR1 is PRHDT and CDR2 is FYEKMQ (reference sequence). This CDR3 spans 18 amino acids. The V and J ends lost 5 bases and 2 bases, in that order; junction bases with no gene match: 5. The CDR3 region is CASSLGTSGRVNTGELFF. The CDR3 DNA follows: TGTGCCAGCAGCCTGGGGACTAGCGGGAGGGTTAACACCGGGGAGCTGTTTTTT.

In this sample, this clone turned up once. The chain couples TRBV11-1 to TRBJ2-2; the match to TRBD2 covers 10 bases. J was trimmed by 4 bases and V by 6 bases; bases with no gene match: 5. From germline, CDR1 is SGHAT and CDR2 FQDESV (reference sequence). The CDR3 length is 15 residues. CDR3: CASSGAGGPTGELFF. The CDR3 nucleotides read TGTGCCAGCAGTGGAGCGGGAGGGCCCACCGGGGAGCTGTTTTTT. Drawing the rest from reference TRBV11-1 and TRBJ2-2, the complete variable domain is EAEVAQSPRYKITEKSQAVAFWCDPISGHATLYWYRQILGQGPELLVQFQDESVVDDSQLPKDRFSAERLKGVDSTLKIQPAELGDSAMYLCASSGAGGPTGELFFGEGSRLTVL.

V gene TRBV25-1 combines with J gene TRBJ1-2; TRBD1 matches at 9 bases. In germline, CDR1 is MGHDK, CDR2 SYGVNS. CDR3 length: 17 amino acids. J was trimmed by 0 bases and V by 1 base; bases with no gene match: 6. The CDR3 bases are TGTGCCAGCAGTGAATTGGGACAGGGCGGTACTAACTATGGCTACACCTTC. Translation gives CASSELGQGGTNYGYTF.

The rearrangement links TRBV5-4 to TRBJ2-4; 10 bases are shared with TRBD2. The V and J ends lost 0 bases and 6 bases, in that order; junction bases with no gene match: 6. In germline, CDR1 is SGHNT, CDR2 YYREEE (reference sequence). The CDR3 has 16 amino acids. CDR3 DNA sequence: TGTGCCAGCAGCTTGGGACTAGCGGGTACATCAAACATTCAGTACTTC. Its protein product is CASSLGLAGTSNIQYF.

The V call is TRBV6-4, the J call TRBJ2-1; 12 bases agree with TRBD2. The CDR3 covers 15 residues. The ends lost 6 bases at V and 14 bases at J; junction bases unmatched: 14. Germline V gene data show CDR1 as MRHNA and CDR2 as SNTAGT. In nucleotides, the CDR3 is TGTGCCAGCAGCCGTGGACTAGCGGGAAGGGAACATAAGTTCTTC. Its translation: CASSRGLAGREHKFF.

The chain carries TRBV5-1 and TRBJ2-1; TRBD2 agrees at 12 bases. The V gene end was trimmed by 1 base and the J gene end by 6 bases; junction bases not matched to a gene: 8. Germline-derived CDR1 and CDR2 are SGHRS and YFSETQ. This CDR3 spans 17 amino acids. For the CDR3, the DNA is TGCGCCAGCAGCTTGACCCAGCTAGCGGGAGGGTTCAATGAGCAGTTCTTC. Its translation is CASSLTQLAGGFNEQFF. The variable domain in full, with the rest retrieved from reference TRBV5-1 and TRBJ2-1, is KAGVTQTPRYLIKTRGQQVTLSCSPISGHRSVSWYQQTPGQGLQFLFEYFSETQRNKGNFPGRFSGRQFSNSRSEMNVSTLELGDSALYLCASSLTQLAGGFNEQFFGPGTRLTVL.